This section outlines one T cell receptor beta chain sequence together with its context. What it binds is unknown. In the source study's methods: Owing to the provision of junction-only sequences devoid of quality scores by immunoSEQ, filtering differed. The method was immunoSEQ multiplex PCR; TCRdb's version includes in-frame clones alone and lacks a portion of them. V and J calls plus clone size are reproduced from that table; the DNA served to infer D and trimming. The repertoire holds 1.4 million to 1.5 million clones, with roughly 96% as singletons. Germline CDR1 LGHNA, CDR2 YNFKEQ. The V and J ends lost 1 base and 0 bases respectively, with 9 bases between them. This CDR3 has 15 amino acids. This record comes from a study of shared clonotypes between healthy human individuals. Study-wide results and caveats: It was observed that 5% to 6.5% of naive CD4 clonotypes were shared across several donors. Large depth notwithstanding, sorted-subset sequencing proved incomplete by rarefaction.

The source material was naive CD4+ T cells sorted from blood. Subset noted: CD45RA+ positively selected. This receptor was identified in a man aged 30 to 39 in good health. The chain combines TRBV4-2 with TRBJ1-2; D ambiguous. The CDR3 reads CASSQGGPANYGYTF. In DNA form, the CDR3 reads TGTGCCAGCAGCCAAGGTGGCCCAGCTAACTATGGCTACACCTTC.